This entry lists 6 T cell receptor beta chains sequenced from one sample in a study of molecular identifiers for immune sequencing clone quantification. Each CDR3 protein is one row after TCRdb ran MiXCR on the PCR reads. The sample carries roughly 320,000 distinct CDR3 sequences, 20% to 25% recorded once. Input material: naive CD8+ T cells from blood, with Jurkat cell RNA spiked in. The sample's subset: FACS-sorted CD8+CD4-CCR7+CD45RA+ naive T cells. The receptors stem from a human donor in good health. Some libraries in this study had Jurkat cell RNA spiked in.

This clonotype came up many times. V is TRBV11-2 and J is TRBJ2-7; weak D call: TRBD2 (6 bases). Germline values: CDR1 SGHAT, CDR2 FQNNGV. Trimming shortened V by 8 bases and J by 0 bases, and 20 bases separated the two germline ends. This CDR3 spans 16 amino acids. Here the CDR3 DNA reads TGTGCCAGCTCCACCCTAACCCGGGGGAGCTCCTACGAGCAGTACTTC. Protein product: CASSTLTRGSSYEQYF.

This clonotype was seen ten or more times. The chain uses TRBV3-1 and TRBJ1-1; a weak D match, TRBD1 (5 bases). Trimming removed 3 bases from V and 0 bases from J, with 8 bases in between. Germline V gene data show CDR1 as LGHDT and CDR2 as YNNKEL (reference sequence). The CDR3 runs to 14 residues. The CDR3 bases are TGTGCCAGCAGCCATGGGGCCATGAACACTGAAGCTTTCTTT. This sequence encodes CASSHGAMNTEAFF.

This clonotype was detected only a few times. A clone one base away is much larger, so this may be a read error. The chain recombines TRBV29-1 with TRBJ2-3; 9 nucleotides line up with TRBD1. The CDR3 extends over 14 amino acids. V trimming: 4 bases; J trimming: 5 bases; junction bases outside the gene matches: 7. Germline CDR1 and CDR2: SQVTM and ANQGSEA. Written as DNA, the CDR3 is TGCAGCGTTGGCCCGGGACAGGGAGAAGATACGCAGTATTTT. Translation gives CSVGPGQGEDTQYF.

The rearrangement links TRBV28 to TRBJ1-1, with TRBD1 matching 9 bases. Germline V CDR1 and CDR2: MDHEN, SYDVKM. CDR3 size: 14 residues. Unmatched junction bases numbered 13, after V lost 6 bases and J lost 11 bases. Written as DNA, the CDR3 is TGTGCCAGCAGATCCCACGTACAGGGGGCCGTGGCTTTCTTT. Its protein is CASRSHVQGAVAFF.

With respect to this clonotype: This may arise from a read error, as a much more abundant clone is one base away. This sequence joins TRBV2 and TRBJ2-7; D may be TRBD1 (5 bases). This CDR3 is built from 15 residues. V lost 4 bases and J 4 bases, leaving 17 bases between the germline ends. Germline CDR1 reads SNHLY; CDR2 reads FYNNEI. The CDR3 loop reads CASSVDAGMMYEQYF. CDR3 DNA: TGTGCCAGCAGTGTTGATGCAGGGATGATGTACGAGCAGTACTTC.

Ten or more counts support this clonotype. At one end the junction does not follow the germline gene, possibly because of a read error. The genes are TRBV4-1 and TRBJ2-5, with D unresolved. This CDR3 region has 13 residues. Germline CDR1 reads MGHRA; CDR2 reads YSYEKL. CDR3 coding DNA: TGTGCCAGCAGCTTAACAGTACAAGAGACCCAGTACTTC. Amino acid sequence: CASSLTVQETQYF.